This entry concerns a single TCR beta chain. The data were taken from a study of blood T cell repertoires in COVID-19. Clones were read by immunoSEQ multiplex PCR, and TCRdb kept only the in-frame ones, dropping some. The top ten hold approximately 4.6% of the sample, which has approximately 300,000 clones, roughly 90% seen once. The source material was peripheral blood. The clonotype originates from a man aged 35 to 55 with acute or convalescent COVID-19.

The CDR3 bases are TGCGCCAGCAGTAACCTATTGCAGGGGGCCGCCTACAATGAGCAGTTCTTC. It codes for CASSNLLQGAAYNEQFF. The genes are TRBV5-1 and TRBJ2-1, with 8 bases identical to TRBD1. V shed 5 bases, J shed 2 bases, and the junction held 12 bases outside the gene matches. This CDR3 spans 17 amino acids. Germline CDR1 and CDR2: SGHRS and YFSETQ.